This TCR beta chain was observed in a study of control samples from healthy donors and cancer patients. Sequencing used immunoSEQ multiplex PCR; TCRdb keeps in-frame clones, though not all of them. The data contain around 170,000 clones, around 88% of them singletons. Trimming pared 8 bases from V and 0 bases from J, leaving 8 bases between. This CDR3 comprises 13 residues. CDR1 and CDR2 from the germline V gene are MNHEY and SVGAGI. This TCR came from a woman aged 30 to 39 in good health. The V call is TRBV6-5, the J call TRBJ2-1; D remains unclear. Sequenced: blood. In nucleotides, the CDR3 is TGTGCCAGCCAGCAGGTCTCCTACAATGAGCAGTTCTTC. Translated: CASQQVSYNEQFF.